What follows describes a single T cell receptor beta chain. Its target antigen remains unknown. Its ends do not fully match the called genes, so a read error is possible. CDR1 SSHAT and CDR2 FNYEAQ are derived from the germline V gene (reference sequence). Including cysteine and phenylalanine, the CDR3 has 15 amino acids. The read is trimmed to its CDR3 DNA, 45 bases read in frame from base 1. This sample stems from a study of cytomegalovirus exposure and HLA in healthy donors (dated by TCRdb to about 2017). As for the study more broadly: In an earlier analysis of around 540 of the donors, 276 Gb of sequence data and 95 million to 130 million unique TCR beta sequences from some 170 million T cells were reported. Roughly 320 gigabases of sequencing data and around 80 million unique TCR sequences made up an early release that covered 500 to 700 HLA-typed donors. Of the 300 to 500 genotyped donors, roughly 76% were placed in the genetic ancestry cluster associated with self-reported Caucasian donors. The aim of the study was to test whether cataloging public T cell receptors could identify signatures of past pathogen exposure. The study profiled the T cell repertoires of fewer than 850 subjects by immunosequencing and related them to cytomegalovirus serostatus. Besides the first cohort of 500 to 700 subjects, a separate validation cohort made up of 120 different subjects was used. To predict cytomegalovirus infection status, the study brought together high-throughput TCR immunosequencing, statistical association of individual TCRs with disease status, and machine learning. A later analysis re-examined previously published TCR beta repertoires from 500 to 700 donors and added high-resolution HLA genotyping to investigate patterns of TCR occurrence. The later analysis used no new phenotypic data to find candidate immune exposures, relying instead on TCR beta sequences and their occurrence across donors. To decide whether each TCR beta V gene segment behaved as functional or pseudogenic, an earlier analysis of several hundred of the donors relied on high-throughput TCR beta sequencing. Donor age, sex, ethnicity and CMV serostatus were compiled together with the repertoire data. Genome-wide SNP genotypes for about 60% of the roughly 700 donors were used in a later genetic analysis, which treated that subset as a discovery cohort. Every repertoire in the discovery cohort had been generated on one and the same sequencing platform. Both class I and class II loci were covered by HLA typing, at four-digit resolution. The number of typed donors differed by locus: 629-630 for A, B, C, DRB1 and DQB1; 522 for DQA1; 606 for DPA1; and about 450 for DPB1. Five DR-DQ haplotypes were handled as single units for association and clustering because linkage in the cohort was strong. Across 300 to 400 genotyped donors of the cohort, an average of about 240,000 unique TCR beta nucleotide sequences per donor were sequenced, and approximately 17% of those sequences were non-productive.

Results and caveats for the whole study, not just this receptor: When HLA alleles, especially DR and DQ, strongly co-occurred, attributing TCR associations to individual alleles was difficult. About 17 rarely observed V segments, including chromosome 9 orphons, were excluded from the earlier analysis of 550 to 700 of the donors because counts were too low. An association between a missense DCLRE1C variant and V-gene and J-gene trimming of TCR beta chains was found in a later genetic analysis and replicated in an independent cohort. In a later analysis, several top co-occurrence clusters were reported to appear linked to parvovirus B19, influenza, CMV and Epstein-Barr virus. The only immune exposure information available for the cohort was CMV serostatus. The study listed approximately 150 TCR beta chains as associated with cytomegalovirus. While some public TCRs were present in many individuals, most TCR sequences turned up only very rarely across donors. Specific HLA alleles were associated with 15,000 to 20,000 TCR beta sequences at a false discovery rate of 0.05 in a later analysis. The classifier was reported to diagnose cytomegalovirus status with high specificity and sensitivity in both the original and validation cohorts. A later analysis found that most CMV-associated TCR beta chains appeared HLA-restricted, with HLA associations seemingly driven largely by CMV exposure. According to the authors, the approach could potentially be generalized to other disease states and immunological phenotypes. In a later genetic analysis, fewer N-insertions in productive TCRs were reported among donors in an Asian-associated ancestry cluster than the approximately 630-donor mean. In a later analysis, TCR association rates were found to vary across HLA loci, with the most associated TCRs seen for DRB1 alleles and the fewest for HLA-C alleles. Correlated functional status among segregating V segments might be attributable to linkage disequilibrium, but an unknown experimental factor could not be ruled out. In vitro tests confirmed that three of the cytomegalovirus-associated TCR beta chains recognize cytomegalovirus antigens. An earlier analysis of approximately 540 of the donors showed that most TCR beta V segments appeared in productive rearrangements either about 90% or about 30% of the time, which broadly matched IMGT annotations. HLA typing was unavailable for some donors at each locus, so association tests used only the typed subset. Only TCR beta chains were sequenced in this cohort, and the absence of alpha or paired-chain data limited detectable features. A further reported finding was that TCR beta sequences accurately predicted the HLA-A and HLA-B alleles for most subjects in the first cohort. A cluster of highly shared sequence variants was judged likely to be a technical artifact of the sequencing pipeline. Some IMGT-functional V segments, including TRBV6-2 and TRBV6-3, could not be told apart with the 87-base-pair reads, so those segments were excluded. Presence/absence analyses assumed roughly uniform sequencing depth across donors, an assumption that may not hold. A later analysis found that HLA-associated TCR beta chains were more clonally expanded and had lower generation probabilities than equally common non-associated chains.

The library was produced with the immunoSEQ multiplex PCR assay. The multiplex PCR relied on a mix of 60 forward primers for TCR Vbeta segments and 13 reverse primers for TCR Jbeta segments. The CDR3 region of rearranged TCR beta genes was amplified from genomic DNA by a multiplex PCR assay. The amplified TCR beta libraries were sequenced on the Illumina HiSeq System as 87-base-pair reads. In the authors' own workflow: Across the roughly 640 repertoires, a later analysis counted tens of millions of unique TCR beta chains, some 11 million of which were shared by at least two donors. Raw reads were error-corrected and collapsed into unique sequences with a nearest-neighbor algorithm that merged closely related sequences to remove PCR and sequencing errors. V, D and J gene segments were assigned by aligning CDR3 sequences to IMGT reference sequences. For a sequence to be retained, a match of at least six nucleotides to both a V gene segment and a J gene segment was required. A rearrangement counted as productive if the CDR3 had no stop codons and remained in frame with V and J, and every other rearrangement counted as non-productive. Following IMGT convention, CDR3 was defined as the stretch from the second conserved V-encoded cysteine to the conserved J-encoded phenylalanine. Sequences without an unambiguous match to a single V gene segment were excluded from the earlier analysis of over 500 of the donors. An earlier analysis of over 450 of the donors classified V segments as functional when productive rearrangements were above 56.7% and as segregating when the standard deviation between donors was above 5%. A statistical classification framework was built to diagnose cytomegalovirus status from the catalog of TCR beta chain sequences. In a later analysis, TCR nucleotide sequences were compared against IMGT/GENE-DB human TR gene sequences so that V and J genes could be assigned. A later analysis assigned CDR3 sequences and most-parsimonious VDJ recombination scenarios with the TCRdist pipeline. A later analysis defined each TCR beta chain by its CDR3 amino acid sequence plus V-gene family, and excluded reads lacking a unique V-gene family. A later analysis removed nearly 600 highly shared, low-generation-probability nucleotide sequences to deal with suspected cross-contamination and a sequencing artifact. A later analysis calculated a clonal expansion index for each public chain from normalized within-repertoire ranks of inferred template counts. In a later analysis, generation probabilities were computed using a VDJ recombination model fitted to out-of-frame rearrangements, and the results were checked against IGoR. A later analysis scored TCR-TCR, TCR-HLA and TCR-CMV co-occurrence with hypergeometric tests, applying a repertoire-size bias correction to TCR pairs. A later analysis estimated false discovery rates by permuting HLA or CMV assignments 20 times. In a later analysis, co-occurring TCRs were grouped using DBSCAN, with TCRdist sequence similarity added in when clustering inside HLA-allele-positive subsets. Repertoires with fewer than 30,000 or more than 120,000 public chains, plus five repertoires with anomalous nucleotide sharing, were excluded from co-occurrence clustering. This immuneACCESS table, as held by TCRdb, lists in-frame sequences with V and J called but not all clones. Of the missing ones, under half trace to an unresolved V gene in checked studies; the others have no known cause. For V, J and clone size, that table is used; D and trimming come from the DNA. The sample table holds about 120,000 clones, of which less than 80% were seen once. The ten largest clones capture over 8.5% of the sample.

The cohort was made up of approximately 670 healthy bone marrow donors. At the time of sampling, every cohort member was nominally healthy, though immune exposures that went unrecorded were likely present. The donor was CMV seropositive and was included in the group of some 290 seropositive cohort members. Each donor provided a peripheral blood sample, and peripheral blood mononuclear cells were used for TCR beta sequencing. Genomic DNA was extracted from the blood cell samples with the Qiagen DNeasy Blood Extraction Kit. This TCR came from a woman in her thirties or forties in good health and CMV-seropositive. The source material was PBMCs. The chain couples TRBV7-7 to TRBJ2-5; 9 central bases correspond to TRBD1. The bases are TGTGCTAGCAGCCTCGGGACAGGGCAGCGAGAGACCCAGTACTTC. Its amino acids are CASSLGTGQRETQYF.